Listed below are T cell receptor beta chains from one sample, sequenced in a study of a mutant IDH1 vaccine in newly diagnosed glioma. TCRdb's table, derived via immunoSEQ multiplex PCR, lists solely in-frame clones and lacks some. The table records 40,000 or so clones, around 78% of them present only once. This specimen consisted of PBMCs, obtained from a glioma patient treated with radiotherapy, temozolomide or both. The receptors come from a man aged 35-49 years with glioma. Some clones in this sample may be carry-over from other donors' samples. Each CDR3 is given with its conserved first and last residue. A D gene is named only where the DNA matches it firmly.

J gene: TRBJ1-1
D gene: -
V gene: TRBV5-1
CDR3 protein: CASSLGGGTEAFF

J gene: TRBJ2-1
D gene: TRBD2
V gene: TRBV6-5
CDR3 protein: CASRRGASYNEQFF

J gene: TRBJ2-4
D gene: -
V gene: TRBV27
CDR3 protein: CASSSTWELQNIQYF

J gene: TRBJ1-2
D gene: TRBD1
V gene: TRBV7-2
CDR3 protein: CASTRTGINYGYTF

J gene: TRBJ1-5
D gene: -
V gene: TRBV6-1
CDR3 protein: CASSGYDSWGNQPQHF

J gene: TRBJ1-2
D gene: TRBD1
V gene: TRBV4-1
CDR3 protein: CASSFQGGDYGYTF

J gene: TRBJ2-3
D gene: -
V gene: TRBV5-1
CDR3 protein: CASSLDDDTDTQYF

J gene: TRBJ2-2
D gene: TRBD1
V gene: TRBV7-3
CDR3 protein: CASSRTGGNTGELFF

J gene: TRBJ1-1
D gene: -
V gene: TRBV9
CDR3 protein: CASSVQQNTEAFF

J gene: TRBJ2-2
D gene: -
V gene: TRBV9
CDR3 protein: CASNRQESTGELFF

J gene: TRBJ2-7
D gene: -
V gene: TRBV6-1
CDR3 protein: CASRVPTTRSEQYF

J gene: TRBJ2-7
D gene: TRBD1
V gene: TRBV6-1
CDR3 protein: CASSATGLSINYEQYF

J gene: TRBJ1-2
D gene: -
V gene: TRBV19
CDR3 protein: CASSPAAYGYTF

J gene: TRBJ1-3
D gene: -
V gene: TRBV7-9
CDR3 protein: CASSRQLNPASSGNTIYF

J gene: TRBJ2-7
D gene: -
V gene: TRBV5-1
CDR3 protein: CASSFSSGEPYEQYF

J gene: TRBJ2-1
D gene: TRBD2
V gene: TRBV9
CDR3 protein: CASSAGLAGYNEQFF

J gene: TRBJ1-2
D gene: -
V gene: TRBV19
CDR3 protein: CASSIRAEIFYGYTF

J gene: TRBJ2-5
D gene: -
V gene: TRBV7-9
CDR3 protein: CASSYGGQETQYF

J gene: TRBJ2-7
D gene: TRBD2
V gene: TRBV4-2
CDR3 protein: CASSQDSGGAYEQYF

J gene: TRBJ2-3
D gene: -
V gene: TRBV19
CDR3 protein: CASSTQTSTDTQYF

J gene: TRBJ2-3
D gene: TRBD1
V gene: TRBV27
CDR3 protein: CASRGWGQGVTDTQYF

J gene: TRBJ1-1
D gene: TRBD1
V gene: TRBV6-1
CDR3 protein: CASSVAGGFEAFF

J gene: TRBJ1-4
D gene: -
V gene: TRBV6-5
CDR3 protein: CASSYLTGTDEKLFF

J gene: TRBJ1-1
D gene: -
V gene: TRBV29-1
CDR3 protein: CSVGRINTEAFF

J gene: TRBJ1-2
D gene: TRBD1
V gene: TRBV28
CDR3 protein: CASSISGQNYGYTF

J gene: TRBJ1-2
D gene: -
V gene: TRBV11-3
CDR3 protein: CASSLGAGSGDGYTF

J gene: TRBJ2-3
D gene: TRBD2
V gene: TRBV4-1
CDR3 protein: CASSRGLAGGRTDTQYF

J gene: TRBJ2-7
D gene: -
V gene: TRBV18
CDR3 protein: CASSPSLQEQYF

J gene: TRBJ2-3
D gene: -
V gene: TRBV5-5
CDR3 protein: CASSLGGVGTDTQYF

J gene: TRBJ2-3
D gene: -
V gene: TRBV5-4
CDR3 protein: CASSPTGVATDTQYF

J gene: TRBJ1-4
D gene: -
V gene: TRBV5-4
CDR3 protein: CASSETGYSEKLFF

J gene: TRBJ1-4
D gene: -
V gene: TRBV15
CDR3 protein: CATSPLGRVQGIQLSNEKLFF

J gene: TRBJ1-5
D gene: -
V gene: TRBV10-1
CDR3 protein: CASSEGTYQPQHF

J gene: TRBJ1-3
D gene: -
V gene: TRBV10-2
CDR3 protein: CASSEVTTGGFGNTIYF

J gene: TRBJ1-2
D gene: TRBD1
V gene: TRBV30
CDR3 protein: CAWRDGTGVGGYTF

J gene: TRBJ2-1
D gene: -
V gene: TRBV28
CDR3 protein: CASSPGESSYNEQFF

J gene: TRBJ1-2
D gene: TRBD1
V gene: TRBV5-1
CDR3 protein: CASRPQTGGLNYGYTF

J gene: TRBJ1-2
D gene: -
V gene: TRBV5-1
CDR3 protein: CASSLESGRNGYTF

J gene: TRBJ2-1
D gene: -
V gene: TRBV6-5
CDR3 protein: CASSTGRTYNEQFF

J gene: TRBJ2-3
D gene: TRBD1
V gene: TRBV6-6
CDR3 protein: CASTKTGGAGTQYF

J gene: TRBJ1-1
D gene: -
V gene: TRBV6-5
CDR3 protein: CASSPSGQTIGRAFF

J gene: TRBJ1-2
D gene: -
V gene: TRBV6-6
CDR3 protein: CASSIRDAYYGYTF

J gene: TRBJ1-1
D gene: -
V gene: TRBV11-1
CDR3 protein: CASSLNSGLEAFF

J gene: TRBJ1-4
D gene: -
V gene: TRBV9
CDR3 protein: CASSVTPGDEKLFF

J gene: TRBJ1-1
D gene: -
V gene: TRBV19
CDR3 protein: CAMQMGVDTEAFF

J gene: TRBJ1-5
D gene: -
V gene: TRBV5-1
CDR3 protein: CASSLVGEGQPQHF

J gene: TRBJ2-7
D gene: TRBD2
V gene: TRBV6-6
CDR3 protein: CASRKGTIGEQYF

J gene: TRBJ2-1
D gene: -
V gene: TRBV4-3
CDR3 protein: CASSPEEGAAPFF

J gene: TRBJ2-1
D gene: TRBD1
V gene: TRBV7-8
CDR3 protein: CASSLKGRDRRYNEQFF

J gene: TRBJ2-1
D gene: TRBD1
V gene: TRBV5-1
CDR3 protein: CASSLIGQGNNEQFF

J gene: TRBJ1-2
D gene: TRBD1
V gene: TRBV30
CDR3 protein: CARSRTGNYGYTF

J gene: TRBJ2-2
D gene: TRBD1
V gene: TRBV7-9
CDR3 protein: CASSKSPGQRNTGELFF

J gene: TRBJ2-7
D gene: -
V gene: TRBV29-1
CDR3 protein: CSVEVEGGVQYF

J gene: TRBJ1-1
D gene: -
V gene: TRBV10-3
CDR3 protein: CAISELEGGEAFF

J gene: TRBJ2-1
D gene: TRBD1
V gene: TRBV7-7
CDR3 protein: CASSLGQGMYNEQFF

J gene: TRBJ2-3
D gene: -
V gene: TRBV19
CDR3 protein: CASSIAQSTDTQYF

J gene: TRBJ1-6
D gene: -
V gene: TRBV7-3
CDR3 protein: CASSLDRNSPLHF

J gene: TRBJ1-2
D gene: TRBD1
V gene: TRBV28
CDR3 protein: CASSLPFGQGNYGYTF

J gene: TRBJ1-1
D gene: TRBD1
V gene: TRBV18
CDR3 protein: CASSLTGVNTEAFF